The 20 T cell receptor beta chains listed next were all sequenced from one sample in a study of T cell responses to AZD1222 COVID-19 vaccine. The assay was immunoSEQ multiplex PCR, and TCRdb's table has in-frame clones only and misses some. The repertoire includes about 86,000 clones, approximately 80% of them detected once, and roughly 21% sits in the top ten. The material sequenced was peripheral blood, taken on day 0 of AZD1222 vaccination. The receptor set was obtained from an adult in good health.

J is TRBJ2-1 and V is TRBV3-1 (or the pseudogene TRBV3-2); 9 positions match TRBD1. Per germline, CDR1 LGHDT and CDR2 YNNKEL (reference sequence). The CDR3 spans 14 residues. Losses at the gene ends were 6 bases for V and 6 bases for J; bases not matched to a gene: 6. In DNA form, the CDR3 reads TGTGCCAGCAGTTGGACAGGGGTCCTCAATGAGCAGTTCTTC. Protein product: CASSWTGVLNEQFF.

The table lists this clone with a few counts. DNA of the CDR3: TGTGCCAGCAGGAAGACTAGGCGGAACACTGAAGCTTTCTTT. It encodes CASRKTRRNTEAFF. The rearrangement uses TRBV6-5 and TRBJ1-1; D uncertain. Per the germline V gene, CDR1 is MNHEY and CDR2 is SVGAGI. This CDR3 has 14 residues. Trimming removed 6 bases from V and 1 base from J, with 12 bases in between.

This clone has just a few counts. V and J are TRBV15 and TRBJ2-7; TRBD1 or TRBD2 may be the D gene (5 bases each). CDR1 and CDR2 (germline): LNHNV, YYDKDF (reference sequence). V lost 0 bases and J 1 base, leaving 10 bases between the germline ends. This CDR3 spans 15 amino acids. The CDR3 reads CATSREGVGSYEQYF. The CDR3, as DNA: TGTGCCACCAGCAGAGAGGGGGTCGGGTCCTACGAGCAGTACTTC.

This sequence joins TRBV29-1 and TRBJ2-3, with 9 bases that match TRBD1. CDR3 length: 13 amino acids. Germline values: CDR1 SQVTM, CDR2 ANQGSEA. J gave up 1 base and V 6 bases, and 2 bases lay outside the gene matches. The CDR3: CSVGTGRTDTQYF. The DNA of the CDR3 is TGCAGCGTCGGGACAGGGCGCACAGATACGCAGTATTTT.

This clone was seen a single time. The chain is built from TRBV19 and TRBJ1-5; 9 bases fit TRBD1. The CDR3 is made up of 15 amino acids. Per the germline V gene, CDR1 is LNHDA and CDR2 is SQIVND (reference sequence). V shed 1 base, J shed 7 bases, and the junction held 5 bases outside the gene matches. CDR3 bases: TGTGCCAGTAGTATAGGTCGGACAGGGGAACAGCCCCAGCATTTT. Amino acids: CASSIGRTGEQPQHF.

The V gene is TRBV19, the J gene TRBJ1-1; D gene ambiguous. The CDR3 runs to 14 residues. Germline loops: CDR1 LNHDA, CDR2 SQIVND (reference sequence). V was clipped by 4 bases and J by 2 bases, with 11 bases between them. The CDR3 sequence: CASSTPQVNTEAFF. In DNA, the CDR3 is TGTGCCAGTAGTACACCCCAGGTTAACACTGAAGCTTTCTTT. Looking up the rest from reference TRBV19 and TRBJ1-1 gives the full variable domain: DGGITQSPKYLFRKEGQNVTLSCEQNLNHDAMYWYRQDPGQGLRLIYYSQIVNDFQKGDIAEGYSVSREKKESFPLTVTSAQKNPTAFYLCASSTPQVNTEAFFGQGTRLTVV.

This chain links TRBV11-2 with TRBJ2-7; no clear D. The V gene's germline CDR1 is SGHAT and CDR2 FQNNGV. The CDR3 is 11 amino acids. Trimming left V 2 bases short and J 6 bases short, with 5 bases between. CDR3: CASSLMGEQYF. The DNA of the CDR3 is TGTGCCAGCAGCTTAATGGGCGAGCAGTACTTC.

V and J are TRBV10-3 and TRBJ1-1; a weak D match, TRBD1 (6 bases). Looked up from germline, CDR1 is ENHRY and CDR2 is SYGVKD. This CDR3 is 16 amino acids long. Trimming cost V 7 bases and J 0 bases, with 18 bases left between them. Here the CDR3 DNA reads TGTGCCATCACCAACTCAGGTCAGGGGCTGAACACTGAAGCTTTCTTT. This translates into CAITNSGQGLNTEAFF.

This chain links TRBV5-3 with TRBJ2-1, with 7 positions matching TRBD2. TRBV5-3 carries the ORF label, with uncertain function. The J segment lost 4 bases and the V segment lost 3 bases, leaving 10 bases of the junction unmatched. The length of the CDR3 is 16 residues. Here the CDR3 reads CARSCPVGEGYNEQFF. DNA for the CDR3: TGTGCCAGAAGCTGCCCGGTTGGGGAGGGTTACAATGAGCAGTTCTTC.

This rearrangement joins TRBV1 to TRBJ2-3; the table's TRBD2 call for D was not verified on the DNA. TRBV1 is a known pseudogene. CDR3 size: 17 residues. Written as DNA, the CDR3 is TGCACCAGCAGCCAAAGGCGGCTAGCTCCCAGCACAGATACGCAGTATTTT. Translation: CTSSQRRLAPSTDTQYF.

The gene calls are TRBV30 and TRBJ2-7, with a possible D match to TRBD1 (6 bases). V gave up 5 bases and J gave up 2 bases, with 10 bases separating them. CDR1 and CDR2 (germline): GTSNPN, SVGIG (reference sequence). The CDR3 spans 12 residues. This chain's CDR3 is CAWGGQTYEQYF. In DNA, the CDR3 is TGTGCCTGGGGTGGACAGACCTACGAGCAGTACTTC.

The rearrangement uses TRBV5-1 and TRBJ2-7, with D possibly being TRBD1 (5 bases). Germline V gene data show CDR1 as SGHRS and CDR2 as YFSETQ. V lost 1 base, J lost 3 bases, and 8 bases lay in between. This CDR3 is 13 amino acids long. The CDR3: CASSLQGFYEQYF. CDR3 coding DNA: TGCGCCAGCAGCTTGCAGGGTTTCTACGAGCAGTACTTC.

CDR3 residues: CASSLRDTQYF. In nucleotides, the CDR3 is TGTGCCAGCAGCCTCAGAGATACGCAGTATTTT. This sequence joins TRBV7-2 and TRBJ2-3, with D uncertain. This CDR3 has 11 residues. V lost 5 bases and J 5 bases, leaving 5 bases between the germline ends. The germline V gene has CDR1 SGHTA and CDR2 FQGNSA.

This clone occurred once. The CDR3 here is CASSPWGTRRGLAETYNEQFF. DNA for the CDR3: TGTGCCAGCTCACCATGGGGGACAAGGAGGGGACTAGCGGAGACCTACAATGAGCAGTTCTTC. The chain recombines TRBV18 with TRBJ2-1, with 11 bases aligning to TRBD2. Germline CDR1 is KGHSH and CDR2 is LQKENI. V dropped 2 bases and J dropped 2; count of bases not matched to a gene: 17. This CDR3 has 21 amino acids.

The CDR3 sequence is CASSLTGAGNTIYF. The CDR3 DNA is TGTGCCAGCAGTTTAACAGGGGCAGGAAACACCATATATTTT. The V gene is TRBV28, the J gene TRBJ1-3, with 7 bases matching TRBD1. Losses at the gene ends were 2 bases for V and 4 bases for J; bases not matched to a gene: 2. Looked up from germline, CDR1 is MDHEN and CDR2 is SYDVKM. The CDR3 sequence is 14 residues long.

The chain has TRBV7-2 and TRBJ1-3, with TRBD1 identical over 7 bases. Germline CDR1 reads SGHTA; CDR2 reads FQGNSA. The length of the CDR3 is 16 residues. Trimming cost V 5 bases and J 0 bases; bases outside gene matches: 7. In DNA form, the CDR3 reads TGTGCCAGCAGCATGGGACAGCCACACTCTGGAAACACCATATATTTT. Encoded protein: CASSMGQPHSGNTIYF.

The chain is built from TRBV19 and TRBJ1-3; D uncertain. Trimming left V 2 bases short and J 3 bases short, with 14 bases between. CDR3 size: 16 residues. Germline V gene sequence: CDR1 LNHDA, CDR2 SQIVND (reference sequence). CDR3 protein: CASSIRTEGGGNTIYF. The CDR3 bases are TGTGCCAGTAGTATAAGGACGGAAGGAGGTGGAAACACCATATATTTT.

The CDR3: CASSLATAAYEQYF. CDR3 nucleotide sequence: TGCGCCAGCAGCTTGGCCACCGCTGCCTACGAGCAGTACTTC. This sequence joins TRBV5-1 and TRBJ2-7; unclear D gene. Germline V lookup: CDR1 SGHRS, CDR2 YFSETQ. The V and J ends lost 0 bases and 2 bases respectively, with 9 bases between them. This CDR3 has 14 residues.

The chain links TRBV10-1 to TRBJ2-3; D is unresolved. This CDR3 is 14 amino acids long. The V gene lost 0 bases and the J gene lost 6 bases, with 10 bases spanning the gap. Germline CDR1 and CDR2: WNHNN and SYGVQD (reference sequence). The CDR3: CASSESVVRDTQYF. CDR3 coding DNA: TGCGCCAGCAGTGAGTCGGTGGTCAGGGATACGCAGTATTTT.

J is TRBJ2-2 and V is TRBV21-1; no check of the table's D call, TRBD1, against the DNA was made. TRBV21-1 is listed as a pseudogene. This CDR3 is built from 17 residues. The CDR3: CASSKGGGPRGTGELFF. The CDR3, as DNA: TGTGCCAGCAGCAAAGGGGGCGGTCCTCGTGGGACCGGGGAGCTGTTTTTT.